This T cell receptor (beta chain) was observed in a study of OX40 agonist ivuxolimab in advanced cancers. Study-wide findings and caveats: Antigens targeted by the expanded peripheral T cells were not determined. A proportion of nonresponders additionally exhibited low normalized T-cell clonal expansion. Clones of CD4+ and CD8+ blood T cells grew by week 6 at doses of 0.1 to 3.0 mg/kg.

The CDR3 spans 14 residues. Germline trimming cut 4 bases from V and 7 bases from J; bases unmatched to any gene: 3. Germline values: CDR1 MNHEY, CDR2 SVGAGI. A remark on this clone: The antigen is not known.

The table came from immunoSEQ multiplex PCR; TCRdb's copy has only in-frame clones and leaves some out. The table records 80,000 to 95,000 clones, 92% of them present only once. J is TRBJ2-7 and V is TRBV6-5; TRBD2 agrees at 14 bases. The starting material was CD4+ or CD8+ T cells sorted from blood, obtained in a trial of the OX40 agonist ivuxolimab. This sequence originates from an adult with an advanced solid tumor such as melanoma, head and neck, liver or kidney cancer. For the CDR3, the DNA is TGTGCCAGCAGTTGGACTAGCGGGAGGAATGAGCAGTACTTC. Protein: CASSWTSGRNEQYF.